This T cell receptor (beta chain) was recovered during a study of T cell responses to AZD1222 COVID-19 vaccine. Study conclusions and caveats: Baseline testing showed seropositivity in only a handful of AZD1222 recipients. Sampling captured repertoires only after the peak T cell response. The donor cohort was predominantly white British with a female majority, and clonal diversity may have been underestimated. Mapped onto spike, vaccine-associated CD4 TCRs spanned it and were dominant at 160-218 and 743-854.

The V end lost 7 bases, the J end lost 8 bases, and 24 bases lay between the germline ends. Germline V gene data show CDR1 as LNHDA and CDR2 as SQIVND (reference sequence). The CDR3 runs 17 residues. TCRdb's copy holds only in-frame clones and misses some; the assay was immunoSEQ multiplex PCR. The table includes about 110,000 clones, around 90% detected once. To note about this clone: Its antigen is unidentified.

The starting material was peripheral blood, obtained 28 days after the second AZD1222 dose. The genes are TRBV19 and TRBJ1-6; possibly TRBD1 for D (5 bases). The sequence was collected from an adult who received the AZD1222 COVID-19 vaccine. This CDR3 is CASTGRPAWGSDSPLHF. The DNA for the CDR3 is TGTGCCAGTACCGGGAGGCCGGCCTGGGGCTCGGATTCACCCCTCCACTTT.